This T cell receptor (beta chain) was captured by sequencing in a study of human T cells and chemical hapten exposure (dated by TCRdb to about 2021). In the study overall: For sensitization, 2% DPC in acetone was applied to an approximately 2 cm by approximately 2 cm area of upper inner arm skin. Patients additionally received weekly therapeutic DPC doses to the scalp throughout the approximately 24-week study period. Patch testing was done on the upper back using Finn chambers containing 0.01% DPC, and results were scored after 6 days according to International Contact Dermatitis Research Group standards. The patient cohort, mostly female, included alopecia areata with under or over 50% scalp involvement, alopecia totalis and alopecia universalis. The libraries were sequenced as a pool, and the TCR yield per sample differed mostly because of small variations in library volumes within the pool. In alopecia patients, the study followed how the peripheral blood TCR repertoire changed in vivo over primary and secondary sensitization to diphenylcyclopropenone (DPC), a hapten. Blood was sampled from patients pre-sensitization (week 0) and at 2, 6 and about 24 weeks after DPC sensitization. For TCR sequencing, blood came from over 25 alopecia patients at anywhere from one to four time points (pre-sensitization, 2, 6 and 24 weeks).

Study-level results and caveats: Repeated subsampling changed both the strength of the expansion versus patch-test correlation and the threshold at which the correlation became significant. The number of TCRs above 1 in 1000 frequency did not change with DPC sensitization; there was no evidence of global repertoire structure alterations. Because every patient had alopecia, a presumed autoimmune disease, the patients' immune response might differ from that of healthy individuals. Compared with pre-sensitization or healthy control sets, expanded TCRs formed significantly more large CDR3 similarity clusters, which is consistent with antigen-driven responses. A positive correlation was found between the number of PT1 expanded TCRs and patch test score, with significance reached at thresholds 8, 16 and 32 but not 4.

The time point label of this sample denotes: patch test 1, 2 weeks after DPC sensitization. The treatment or condition label for this specimen denotes: therapeutic diphenylcyclopropenone sensitization with weekly scalp DPC. At each patch-test visit, blood was drawn before the patch test was applied. To be eligible, patients had to be aged 18 to 70, diagnosed with alopecia and judged suitable for DPC therapy, while pregnant patients were excluded. Total RNA was isolated from unfractionated whole blood collected in Tempus Blood RNA tubes. To prepare the library, RACE was applied. TCRdb shows the sequencer as NextSeq 500. During library preparation, unique molecular identifiers were attached to individual cDNA molecules so that TCRs could be counted in a quantitative, reproducible way. Each blood RNA sample was used to sequence both TCR alpha and TCR beta chains. The published analysis was carried out like this. Samples had a median of roughly 100,000 TCRs, with a range from roughly 23,224 to 700,000. The Decombinator software suite was used to annotate the V, J and CDR3 of the TCR reads. To make PS versus PT1 abundance plots, every sample was subsampled to the same number of TCRs (28,000). TCRs were defined as expanded if absent before sensitization and observed at least eight times at the 2-week time point. The public sequencing data were trimmed at Q25 with fastp and processed into clonotypes with MiXCR by TCRdb, which kept only in-frame beta chains. Entries are consolidated by CDR3 protein sequence, retaining the most common genes and DNA. These V and J calls are TCRdb output, not the study's own analysis. For this sample there are 370,000 or so distinct CDR3 sequences; around 5% appear just once. Under 3% of the sample is held by the ten biggest clonotypes.

This clonotype occurred many times. The antigen it recognizes is unknown. No much larger clone exists at a distance of one base, and base qualities are not known. CDR1 and CDR2 are drawn from the germline V gene: SGHTA, FQGNSA. Counted from cysteine to phenylalanine, this CDR3 has 12 amino acids. Only the CDR3 portion is preserved as DNA: 36 bases, with reading frame beginning at the first base. V was cut back by 2 bases and J by 3 bases, leaving a gap of 4 bases between them. The TCR comes from a woman aged 45-60 years with alopecia areata. Some clones in this sample may be carry-over from other donors' samples. The material sequenced was whole blood, taken in connection with sensitization to the hapten diphenylcyclopropenone (DPC). The rearrangement joined TRBV7-2 to TRBJ2-5, with the D gene not clear enough to name. The CDR3 has the sequence CASSLTEETQYF. In nucleotide form, the sequence is TGTGCCAGCAGCTTAACTGAAGAGACCCAGTACTTC. Here the CDR3 is joined to the reference TRBV7-2 and TRBJ2-5 genes, and the full variable domain is: GAGVSQSPSNKVTEKGKDVELRCDPISGHTALYWYRQSLGQGLEFLIYFQGNSAPDKSGLPSDRFSAERTGGSVSTLTIQRTQQEDSAVYLCASSLTEETQYFGPGTRLLVL.